This T cell receptor beta chain originates from a study of radiation and T cells in renal cell carcinoma. Study-level information: Nephrectomy followed 15 Gy stereotactic body radiation by 4 weeks.

V shed 6 bases and J 1 base; nucleotides not matched to a gene: 3. Germline lookup yields CDR1 SGHTA and CDR2 FQGNSA. The CDR3 has 13 residues. The sample's time point: blood 2 weeks post-SBRT. The treatment was: 15 Gy SBRT to primary tumor, nephrectomy 4 weeks later. Serial blood draws occurred at baseline and 2 and 4 weeks post-SBRT. Overall study results and limits: Top tumor clonotypes rose in blood 2 weeks post-radiation, then contracted.

As for this clone: Its cognate antigen is unknown.

Method: immunoSEQ multiplex PCR; TCRdb's copy keeps in-frame clones and lacks some. The repertoire has 25,000 to 30,000 clones, 81% of them found once; the top ten carry roughly 30%. The receptor was derived from a man in his fifties or sixties with renal cell carcinoma. The sample consisted of blood, taken from a patient whose treatment included radiotherapy and nephrectomy. V is TRBV7-2 and J is TRBJ2-7, with 7 bases that match TRBD2. In DNA, the CDR3 is TGTGCCAGCAGGCCGGGGGGATCCTACGAGCAGTACTTC. This encodes CASRPGGSYEQYF.